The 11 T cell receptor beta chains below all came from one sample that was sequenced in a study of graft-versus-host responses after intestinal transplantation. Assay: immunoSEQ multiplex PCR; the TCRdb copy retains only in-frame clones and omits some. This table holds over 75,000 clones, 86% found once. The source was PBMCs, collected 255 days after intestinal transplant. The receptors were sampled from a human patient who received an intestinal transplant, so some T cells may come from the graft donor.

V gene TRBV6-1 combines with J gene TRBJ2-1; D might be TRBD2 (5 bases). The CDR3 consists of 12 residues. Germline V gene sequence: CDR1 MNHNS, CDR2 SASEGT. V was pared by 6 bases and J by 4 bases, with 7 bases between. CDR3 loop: CASRDLYNEQFF. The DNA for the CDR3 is TGTGCCAGCAGGGACTTGTACAATGAGCAGTTCTTC.

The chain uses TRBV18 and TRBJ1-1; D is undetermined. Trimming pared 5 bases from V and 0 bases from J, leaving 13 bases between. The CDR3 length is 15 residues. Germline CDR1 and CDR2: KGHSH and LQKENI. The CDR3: CASSTRVAMNTEAFF. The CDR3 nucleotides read TGTGCCAGCTCAACGAGGGTCGCTATGAACACTGAAGCTTTCTTT.

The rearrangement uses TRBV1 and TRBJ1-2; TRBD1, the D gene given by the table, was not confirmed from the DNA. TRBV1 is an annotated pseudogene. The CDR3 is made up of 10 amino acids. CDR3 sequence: CTSSYRGYTF. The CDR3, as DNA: TGCACCAGCAGTTACAGGGGCTACACCTTC.

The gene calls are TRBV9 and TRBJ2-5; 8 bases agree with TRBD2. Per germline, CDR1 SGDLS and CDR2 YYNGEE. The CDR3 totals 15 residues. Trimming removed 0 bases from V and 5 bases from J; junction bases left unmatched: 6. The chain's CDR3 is CASSVENSGAETQYF. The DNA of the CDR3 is TGTGCCAGCAGCGTAGAGAATAGCGGGGCTGAGACCCAGTACTTC. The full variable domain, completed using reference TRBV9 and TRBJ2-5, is DSGVTQTPKHLITATGQRVTLRCSPRSGDLSVYWYQQSLDQGLQFLIQYYNGEERAKGNILERFSAQQFPDLHSELNLSSLELGDSALYFCASSVENSGAETQYFGPGTRLLVL.

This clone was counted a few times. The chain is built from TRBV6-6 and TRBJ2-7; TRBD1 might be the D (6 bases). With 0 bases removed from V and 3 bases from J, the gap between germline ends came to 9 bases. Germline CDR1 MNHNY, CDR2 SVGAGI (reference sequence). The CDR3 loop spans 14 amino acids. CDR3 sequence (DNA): TGTGCCAGCAGTTACTCGAGCAGGGGCTACGAGCAGTACGTC. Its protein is CASSYSSRGYEQYV.

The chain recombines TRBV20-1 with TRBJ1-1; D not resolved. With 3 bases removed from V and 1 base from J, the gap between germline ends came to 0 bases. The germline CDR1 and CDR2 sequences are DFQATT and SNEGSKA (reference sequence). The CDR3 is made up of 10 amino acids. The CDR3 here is CSARNTEAFF. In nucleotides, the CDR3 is TGCAGTGCTAGGAACACTGAAGCTTTCTTT.

The CDR3 loop reads CASKISGSAYEQYF. Here the CDR3 DNA reads TGTGCCAGCAAAATAAGCGGGAGCGCCTACGAGCAGTACTTC. V is TRBV7-8 and J is TRBJ2-7; 8 bases agree with TRBD2. The V segment lost 7 bases and the J segment 2 bases; nucleotides outside the gene matches: 7. Germline CDR1 SGHVS, CDR2 FQNEAQ. The CDR3 contains 14 residues.

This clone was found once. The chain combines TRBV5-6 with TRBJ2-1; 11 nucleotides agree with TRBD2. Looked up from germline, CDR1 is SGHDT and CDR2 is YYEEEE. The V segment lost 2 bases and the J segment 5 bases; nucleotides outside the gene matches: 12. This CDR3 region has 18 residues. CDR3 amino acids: CASSFGPSGGTIDNEQFF. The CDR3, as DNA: TGTGCCAGCAGCTTCGGTCCTAGCGGGGGGACCATAGACAATGAGCAGTTCTTC.

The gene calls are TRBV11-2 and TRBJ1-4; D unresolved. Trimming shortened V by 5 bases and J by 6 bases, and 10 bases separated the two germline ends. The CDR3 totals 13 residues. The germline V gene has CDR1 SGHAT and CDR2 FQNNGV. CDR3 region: CASSPGVHEKLFF. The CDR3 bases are TGTGCCAGCAGCCCGGGAGTTCATGAAAAACTGTTTTTT. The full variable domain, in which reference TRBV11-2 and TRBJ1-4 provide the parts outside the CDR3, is EAGVAQSPRYKIIEKRQSVAFWCNPISGHATLYWYQQILGQGPKLLIQFQNNGVVDDSQLPKDRFSAERLKGVDSTLKIQPAKLEDSAVYLCASSPGVHEKLFFGSGTQLSVL.

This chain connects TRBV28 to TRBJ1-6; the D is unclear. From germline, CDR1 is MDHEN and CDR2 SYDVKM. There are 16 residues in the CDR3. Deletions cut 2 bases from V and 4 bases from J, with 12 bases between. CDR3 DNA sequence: TGTGCCAGCAGTTTAGACAACTCCCTGTATAATTCACCCCTCCACTTT. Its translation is CASSLDNSLYNSPLHF.

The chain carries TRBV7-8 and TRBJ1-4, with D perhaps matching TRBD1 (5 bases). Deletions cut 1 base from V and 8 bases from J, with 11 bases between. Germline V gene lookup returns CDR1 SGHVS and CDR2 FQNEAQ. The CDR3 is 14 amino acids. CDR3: CASSLGGRDEKLFF. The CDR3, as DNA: TGTGCCAGCAGCTTAGGAGGCAGGGACGAAAAACTGTTTTTT.